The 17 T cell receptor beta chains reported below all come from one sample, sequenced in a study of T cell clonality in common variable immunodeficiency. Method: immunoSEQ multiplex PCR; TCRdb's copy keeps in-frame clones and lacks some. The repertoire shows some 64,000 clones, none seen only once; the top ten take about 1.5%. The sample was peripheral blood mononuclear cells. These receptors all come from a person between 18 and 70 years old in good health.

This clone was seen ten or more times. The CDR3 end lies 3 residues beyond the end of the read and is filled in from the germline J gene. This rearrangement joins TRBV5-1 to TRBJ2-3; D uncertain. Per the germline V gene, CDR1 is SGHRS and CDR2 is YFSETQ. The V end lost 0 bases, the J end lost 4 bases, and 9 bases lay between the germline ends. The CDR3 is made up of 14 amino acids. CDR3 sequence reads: CASSLGGNSDTQYF. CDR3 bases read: TGCGCCAGCAGCTTGGGCGGAAATTCAGATACG. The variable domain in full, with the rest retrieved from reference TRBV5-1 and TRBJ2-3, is KAGVTQTPRYLIKTRGQQVTLSCSPISGHRSVSWYQQTPGQGLQFLFEYFSETQRNKGNFPGRFSGRQFSNSRSEMNVSTLELGDSALYLCASSLGGNSDTQYFGPGTRLTVL.

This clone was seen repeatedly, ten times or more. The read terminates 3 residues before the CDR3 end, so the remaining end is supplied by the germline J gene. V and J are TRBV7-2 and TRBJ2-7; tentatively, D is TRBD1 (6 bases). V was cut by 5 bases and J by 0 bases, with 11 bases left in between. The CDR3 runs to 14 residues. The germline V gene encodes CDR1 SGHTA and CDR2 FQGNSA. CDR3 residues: CASSLDRSSYEQYF. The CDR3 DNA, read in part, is TGTGCCAGCAGCCTCGACAGGTCCTCCTACGAG.

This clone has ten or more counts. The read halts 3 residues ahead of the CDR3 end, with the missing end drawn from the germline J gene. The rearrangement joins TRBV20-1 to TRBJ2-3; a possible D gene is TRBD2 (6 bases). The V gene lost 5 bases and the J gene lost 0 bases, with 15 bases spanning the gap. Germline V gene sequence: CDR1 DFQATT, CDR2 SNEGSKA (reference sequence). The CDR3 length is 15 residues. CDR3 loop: CSAPKTGTSTDTQYF. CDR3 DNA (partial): TGCAGTGCTCCTAAGACGGGGACTAGCACAGATACG.

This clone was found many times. Partial CDR3 DNA: TGCAGTGCTAGAGTCCACACAGATACG. This translates into CSARVHTDT. The whole CDR3 reads CSARVHTDTQYF. The genes are TRBV20-1 and TRBJ2-3; D is undetermined. The sequence runs out 3 residues before the end of the CDR3; the remainder is reconstructed from the germline J gene. The CDR3 is 12 residues long. Trimming cost V 1 base and J 2 bases, with 4 bases left between them. Germline V CDR1 and CDR2: DFQATT, SNEGSKA (reference sequence).

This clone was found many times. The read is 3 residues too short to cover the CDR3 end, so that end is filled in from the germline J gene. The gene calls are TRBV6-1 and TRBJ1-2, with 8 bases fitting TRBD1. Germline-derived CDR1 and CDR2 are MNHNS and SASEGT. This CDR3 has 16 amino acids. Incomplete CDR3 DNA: TGTGCCAGCAGTGAAACTCTCAGGCAGGGGGCTTCCGGC. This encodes CASSETLRQGASG. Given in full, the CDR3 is CASSETLRQGASGYTF.

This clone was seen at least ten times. The CDR3 region is CASSLVGAGTEAFF. The sequenced part of the CDR3 DNA is TGTGCCAGCAGCTTAGTGGGGGCGGGTACTGAA. The rearrangement links TRBV11-2 to TRBJ1-1; D might be TRBD1 (6 bases). The missing CDR3 end, 3 residues past where the read stops, is filled in from the germline J gene. CDR3 size: 14 residues. CDR1 is SGHAT and CDR2 is FQNNGV in the germline V gene. V was cut by 1 base and J by 5 bases, with 11 bases left in between. The complete variable domain, with remaining parts taken from reference TRBV11-2 and TRBJ1-1, reads EAGVAQSPRYKIIEKRQSVAFWCNPISGHATLYWYQQILGQGPKLLIQFQNNGVVDDSQLPKDRFSAERLKGVDSTLKIQPAKLEDSAVYLCASSLVGAGTEAFFGQGTRLTVV.

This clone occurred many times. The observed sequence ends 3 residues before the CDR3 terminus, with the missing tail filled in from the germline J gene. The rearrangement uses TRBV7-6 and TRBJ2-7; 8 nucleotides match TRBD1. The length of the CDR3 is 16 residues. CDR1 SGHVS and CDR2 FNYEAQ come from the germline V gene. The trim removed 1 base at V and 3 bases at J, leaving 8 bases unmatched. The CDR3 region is CASSLGARDRYYEQYF. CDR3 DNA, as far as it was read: TGTGCCAGCAGCTTAGGGGCAAGGGACAGGTACTACGAG.

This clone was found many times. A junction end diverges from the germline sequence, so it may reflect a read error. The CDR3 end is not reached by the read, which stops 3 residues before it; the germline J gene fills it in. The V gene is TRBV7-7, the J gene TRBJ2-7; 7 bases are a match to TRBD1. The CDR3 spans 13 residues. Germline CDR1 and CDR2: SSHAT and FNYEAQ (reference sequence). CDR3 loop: CASSRGQEYEQYF. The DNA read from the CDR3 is TGTGCTAGCAGCCGAGGACAGGAGTACGAG.

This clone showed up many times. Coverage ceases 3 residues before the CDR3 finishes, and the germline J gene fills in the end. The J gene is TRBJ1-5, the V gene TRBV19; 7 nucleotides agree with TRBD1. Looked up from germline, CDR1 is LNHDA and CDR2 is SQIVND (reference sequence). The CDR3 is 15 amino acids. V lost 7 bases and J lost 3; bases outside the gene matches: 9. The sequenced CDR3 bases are TGTGCCAGTACCTCCTTGGGACAGTACAATCAGCCC. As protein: CASTSLGQYNQP. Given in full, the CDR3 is CASTSLGQYNQPQHF.

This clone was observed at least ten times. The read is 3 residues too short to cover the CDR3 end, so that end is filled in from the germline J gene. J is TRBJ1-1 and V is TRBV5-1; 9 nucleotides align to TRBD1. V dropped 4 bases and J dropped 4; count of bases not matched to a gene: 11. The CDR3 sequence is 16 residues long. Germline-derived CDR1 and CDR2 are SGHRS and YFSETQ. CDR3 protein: CASSLINRGLGTEAFF. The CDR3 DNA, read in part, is TGCGCCAGCAGCCTGATTAACAGGGGGCTGGGCACTGAA.

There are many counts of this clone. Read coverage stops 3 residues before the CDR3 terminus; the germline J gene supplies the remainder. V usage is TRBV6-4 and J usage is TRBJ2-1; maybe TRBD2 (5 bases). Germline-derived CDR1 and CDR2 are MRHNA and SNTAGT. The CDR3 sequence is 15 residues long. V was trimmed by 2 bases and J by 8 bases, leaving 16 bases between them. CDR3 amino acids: CASSDIPARADEQFF. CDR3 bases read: TGTGCCAGCAGTGACATCCCTGCTAGAGCGGATGAG.

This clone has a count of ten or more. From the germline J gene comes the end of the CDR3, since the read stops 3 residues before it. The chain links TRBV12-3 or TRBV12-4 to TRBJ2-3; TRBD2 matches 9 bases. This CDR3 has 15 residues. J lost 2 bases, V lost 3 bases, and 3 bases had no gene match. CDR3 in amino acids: CASSLTSGFTDTQYF. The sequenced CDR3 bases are TGTGCCAGCAGTTTGACTAGCGGCTTCACAGATACG.

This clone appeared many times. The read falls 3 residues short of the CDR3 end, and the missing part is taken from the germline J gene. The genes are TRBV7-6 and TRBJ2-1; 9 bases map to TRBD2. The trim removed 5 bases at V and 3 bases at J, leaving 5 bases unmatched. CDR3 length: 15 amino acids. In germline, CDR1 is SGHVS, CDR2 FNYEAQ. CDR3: CASSPSSGIYNEQFF. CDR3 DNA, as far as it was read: TGTGCCAGCAGCCCGTCTAGCGGGATCTACAATGAG.

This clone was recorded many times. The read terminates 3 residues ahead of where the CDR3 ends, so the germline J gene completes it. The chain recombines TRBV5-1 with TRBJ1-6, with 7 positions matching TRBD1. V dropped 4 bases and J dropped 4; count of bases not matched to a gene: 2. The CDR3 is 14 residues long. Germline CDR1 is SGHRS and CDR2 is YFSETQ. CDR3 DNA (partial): TGCGCCAGCAGCAAACAGGGGTATAATTCACCC. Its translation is CASSKQGYNSP. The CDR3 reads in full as CASSKQGYNSPLHF.

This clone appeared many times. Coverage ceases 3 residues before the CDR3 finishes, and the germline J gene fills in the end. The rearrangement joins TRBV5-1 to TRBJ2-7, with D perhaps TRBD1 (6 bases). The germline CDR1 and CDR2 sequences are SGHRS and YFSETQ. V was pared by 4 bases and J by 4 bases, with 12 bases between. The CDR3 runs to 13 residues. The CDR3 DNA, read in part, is TGCGCCAGCAGCAGAACAGGGAAATACGAG. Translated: CASSRTGKYE. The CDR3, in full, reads CASSRTGKYEQYF.

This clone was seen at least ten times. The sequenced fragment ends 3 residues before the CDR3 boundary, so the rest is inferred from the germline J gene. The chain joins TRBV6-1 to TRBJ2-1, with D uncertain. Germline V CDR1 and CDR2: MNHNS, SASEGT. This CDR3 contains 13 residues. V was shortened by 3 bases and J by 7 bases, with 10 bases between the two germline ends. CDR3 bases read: TGTGCCAGCAGTGACAGATTTAAGAATGAG. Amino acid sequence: CASSDRFKNE. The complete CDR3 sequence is CASSDRFKNEQFF.

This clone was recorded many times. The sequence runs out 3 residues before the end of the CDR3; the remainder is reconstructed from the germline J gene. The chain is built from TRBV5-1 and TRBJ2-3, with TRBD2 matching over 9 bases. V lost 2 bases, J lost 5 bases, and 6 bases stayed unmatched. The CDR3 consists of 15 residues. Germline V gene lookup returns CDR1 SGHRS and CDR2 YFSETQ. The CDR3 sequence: CASSFLAGVVDTQYF. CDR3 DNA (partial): TGCGCCAGCAGCTTCTTAGCGGGAGTAGTAGATACG.